These 9 T cell receptor beta chains came from one sample sequenced in a study of neurological immune-mediated disorders. Time point defined: longitudinal time-point 2. Each CDR3 protein gets one entry after TCRdb re-called the 5' RACE reads with MiXCR. The repertoire holds 70,000 to 95,000 distinct CDR3 sequences, over 10% seen once, with roughly 5% in the top ten. What was sequenced was PBMCs. The receptor source for this set is a female donor with HTLV-1-associated myelopathy (HAM/TSP).

This chain joins TRBV5-1 and TRBJ2-1; D is ambiguous. With 0 bases removed from V and 0 bases from J, the gap between germline ends came to 7 bases. The CDR3 sequence is 15 residues long. CDR1 and CDR2 from the germline V gene are SGHRS and YFSETQ. In nucleotides, the CDR3 is TGCGCCAGCAGCTTGGACCACGCCTCCTACAATGAGCAGTTCTTC. It encodes CASSLDHASYNEQFF. The variable domain in full, completed from reference TRBV5-1 and TRBJ2-1, reads KAGVTQTPRYLIKTRGQQVTLSCSPISGHRSVSWYQQTPGQGLQFLFEYFSETQRNKGNFPGRFSGRQFSNSRSEMNVSTLELGDSALYLCASSLDHASYNEQFFGPGTRLTVL.

This clonotype was observed at least ten times. The V gene is TRBV19, the J gene TRBJ2-7; 7 bases are shared with TRBD1. Germline V gene data show CDR1 as LNHDA and CDR2 as SQIVND (reference sequence). Trimming at V came to 3 bases and at J to 3 bases, leaving 14 bases not matched to a gene. The CDR3 covers 17 residues. CDR3 amino acids: CASSMRGQATKLYEQYF. Here the CDR3 DNA reads TGTGCCAGTAGTATGAGAGGACAGGCGACTAAACTCTACGAGCAGTACTTC.

A remark on this clonotype: One base away lies a much larger clone, so this may be a sequencing read error. The gene calls are TRBV18 and TRBJ2-7; D gene uncertain. Germline V gene data show CDR1 as KGHSH and CDR2 as LQKENI. The CDR3 covers 11 residues. The CDR3 coding sequence is TGTGCCAGCTCGCCCTCCTACAAGCAGTACTTC. Its protein is CASSPSYKQYF.

In its sample, this clonotype was seen many times. The rearrangement joins TRBV29-1 to TRBJ2-7, with TRBD2 matching over 7 bases. In germline, CDR1 is SQVTM, CDR2 ANQGSEA. The CDR3 is made up of 11 amino acids. After removal of 6 bases from V and 5 bases from J, the junction contained 4 bases not matched to a gene. The CDR3 region has the DNA TGCAGCGTGGGGAGGGAGAACGAGCAGTACTTC. Translation: CSVGRENEQYF.

The rearrangement joins TRBV4-1 to TRBJ2-7, with D possibly being TRBD1 (6 bases). V shed 0 bases and J shed 3 bases, with 12 bases lying between them. Germline-derived CDR1 and CDR2 are MGHRA and YSYEKL. The CDR3 is 15 residues long. This CDR3 is CASSQDENRVYEQYF. CDR3 sequence (DNA): TGCGCCAGCAGCCAAGATGAAAACAGGGTCTACGAGCAGTACTTC.

About this clonotype itself: A much larger clone is a single base away; this may be a read error. V gene TRBV5-1 combines with J gene TRBJ2-7; no clear D. The CDR3 consists of 14 residues. Trimming took 0 bases from V and 5 from J, leaving 12 bases between them. In germline, CDR1 is SGHRS, CDR2 YFSETQ. CDR3 region: CASSLDHPGDEQYF. DNA of the CDR3: TGCGCCAGCAGCTTGGACCATCCTGGCGACGAGCAGTACTTC.

The rearrangement joins TRBV5-1 to TRBJ2-5; 8 positions agree with TRBD1. J gave up 5 bases and V 4 bases, and 7 bases lay outside the gene matches. This CDR3 spans 14 amino acids. The V gene's germline CDR1 is SGHRS and CDR2 YFSETQ. The CDR3 protein is CASSIQGVEETQYF. CDR3 coding DNA: TGCGCCAGCAGCATACAGGGGGTGGAGGAGACCCAGTACTTC. The variable domain in full, completed from reference TRBV5-1 and TRBJ2-5, reads KAGVTQTPRYLIKTRGQQVTLSCSPISGHRSVSWYQQTPGQGLQFLFEYFSETQRNKGNFPGRFSGRQFSNSRSEMNVSTLELGDSALYLCASSIQGVEETQYFGPGTRLLVL.

This clonotype came up many times. The rearrangement joins TRBV20-1 to TRBJ2-3; 7 positions agree with TRBD2. V was pared by 5 bases and J by 1 base, with 21 bases of the junction left unmatched. CDR1 is DFQATT and CDR2 is SNEGSKA in the germline V gene (reference sequence). This CDR3 region has 19 residues. The CDR3 region has the DNA TGCAGTGCTCGAGGCGGGGGTGTGCACCCTTCAGCACGCACAGATACGCAGTATTTT. This gives the protein CSARGGGVHPSARTDTQYF.

There are many counts of this clonotype. This chain joins TRBV6-5 and TRBJ2-7; 7 bases are a match to TRBD2. The CDR3 covers 14 residues. The germline V gene encodes CDR1 MNHEY and CDR2 SVGAGI. The ends lost 10 bases at V and 0 bases at J; junction bases unmatched: 9. CDR3 DNA sequence: TGTGCCACCACGCGACCGGGGGGCTCCTACGAGCAGTACTTC. Amino acids: CATTRPGGSYEQYF.